Listed below are T cell receptor beta chains from one sample, sequenced in a study of blood T cells in healthy people across ages. TCRdb reprocessed the 5' RACE reads via MiXCR and lists one record per CDR3 protein. This table has around 1,500,000 distinct CDR3 sequences, around 39% appearing once. Specimen: blood. These receptors originate from a woman between 18 and 29 years old in good health. Both conserved end residues are part of each CDR3. The D gene is left open where the match is weak. The size field is filled for only some rows; it gives once, few, many or a size class.

J	size	V	D	DNA	CDR3
TRBJ2-3	many	TRBV9	TRBD2	TGTGCCAGCAGCGTAGGGACTAGCGGGAGAGGAGCAGATACGCAGTATTTT	CASSVGTSGRGADTQYF
TRBJ2-5	few	TRBV20-1	-	TGCAGTGTAGGGACGGTCCAAGAGACCCAGTACTTC	CSVGTVQETQYF
TRBJ2-5	few	TRBV4-2	TRBD2	TGTGCCAGCAGCCAAGTGCAGGGACTAGCCCAACCTCAAGAGACCCAGTACTTC	CASSQVQGLAQPQETQYF
TRBJ2-4	-	TRBV20-1	TRBD1	TGCAGTGCACGGACAGGGGGAAACATTCAGTACTTC	CSARTGGNIQYF
TRBJ2-5	few	TRBV10-3	-	TGTGCCATCAGTGAAAAAAGAACCTCCGGGGGAGAGACCCAGTACTTC	CAISEKRTSGGETQYF
TRBJ2-1	few	TRBV3-1	TRBD2	TGTGCCAGCAGCCAAGTTTGGGGGACTAGCGGGAGGACGACATACAATGAGCAGTTCTTC	CASSQVWGTSGRTTYNEQFF
TRBJ1-4	-	TRBV6-6	-	TGTGCCAGCAGTAAAGAGGGACCCCGGGGCGAAAAACTGTTTTTT	CASSKEGPRGEKLFF
TRBJ2-1	-	TRBV12-3/TRBV12-4	-	TGTGCCAGCAGCCCGGTACAGGGTGACAATGAGCAGTTCTTC	CASSPVQGDNEQFF
TRBJ2-5	-	TRBV27	TRBD2	TGTGCCAGCAAACCTAGCGGGGGTAAATACGGTGGGTACTTC	CASKPSGGKYGGYF
TRBJ2-3	few	TRBV9	-	TGTGCCAGCAGCGTACAGGGCTCGATGACAGATACGCAGTATTTT	CASSVQGSMTDTQYF
TRBJ2-7	few	TRBV20-1	-	TGCAGTGCTAGAATGTTTGGGTTAACGGACTACGAGCAGTACTTC	CSARMFGLTDYEQYF
TRBJ2-1	-	TRBV20-1	-	TGCAGTGCGTCCTTAAGCCCCGGGCCCAATGAGCAGTTCTTC	CSASLSPGPNEQFF
TRBJ1-2	many	TRBV3-1	-	TGTGCCAGCAGCCAAGGGGAGAGGTGGAACTATGGCTACACCTTC	CASSQGERWNYGYTF